There are a few counts of the clone carrying this T cell receptor (beta chain). No antigen is known for it. Libraries were prepared by immunoSEQ multiplex PCR; TCRdb keeps only in-frame clonotypes and omits some of them. The table has about 56,000 clones, roughly 76% seen once. This CDR3 spans 14 amino acids. Looked up from germline, CDR1 is LNHDA and CDR2 is SQIVND (reference sequence). Trimming took off 3 bases at V and 8 bases at J, with 13 bases between the two ends. The data originate from a study of a mutant IDH1 vaccine in newly diagnosed glioma. Noted time point: week 47, end of study. Every single dose of the vaccine, 300 ug of mutant IDH1 20-mer peptide, came with topical imiquimod.

V is TRBV19 and J is TRBJ1-4; tentatively, D is TRBD1 (5 bases). The specimen was PBMCs, collected from a glioma patient whose treatment included an IDH1 peptide vaccine. The origin of this receptor is a man aged 45-65 years with glioma. The CDR3 reads CASSIQRRGEKLFF. Here the CDR3 DNA reads TGTGCCAGTAGTATTCAGAGGAGGGGCGAAAAACTGTTTTTT.